These 29 T cell receptor beta chains came from one sample sequenced in a study of regulatory T cells in long-lasting Graves disease. Building of the TCR beta libraries involved iRepertoire HTBI primers and Arm-PCR of CDR3 regions. Using its own MiXCR run on the multiplex PCR reads, TCRdb lists one record per CDR3 protein. This table holds 400,000 to 500,000 distinct CDR3 sequences, around a fifth found once. Time point denoted: persistent/refractory GD, antithyroid drugs over 5 years with positive TRAb. From RNA extracted from PBMCs, the TCR library was made. The sample here was peripheral blood mononuclear cells (PBMCs), taken when the disease was refractory, from a patient treated with antithyroid drugs. The receptors derive from a female donor with Graves disease.

This chain uses TRBV19 with TRBJ2-5; 7 bases align to TRBD1. The V gene end was trimmed by 5 bases and the J gene end by 2 bases; junction bases not matched to a gene: 17. The CDR3 is made up of 18 amino acids. Germline CDR1 reads LNHDA; CDR2 reads SQIVND (reference sequence). CDR3 sequence reads: CASSFSPPGQRPQETQYF. The CDR3, as DNA: TGTGCCAGTAGTTTTTCCCCCCCGGGACAGAGACCTCAAGAGACCCAGTACTTC. Full variable domain (remainder filled in from reference TRBV19 and TRBJ2-5): DGGITQSPKYLFRKEGQNVTLSCEQNLNHDAMYWYRQDPGQGLRLIYYSQIVNDFQKGDIAEGYSVSREKKESFPLTVTSAQKNPTAFYLCASSFSPPGQRPQETQYFGPGTRLLVL.

This clonotype has a count of ten or more. This chain links TRBV11-3 with TRBJ1-2; D remains unclear. This CDR3 contains 15 residues. V was trimmed by 5 bases and J by 3 bases, leaving 16 bases between them. The germline CDR1 and CDR2 sequences are SGHNT and YENEEA. CDR3 region: CASSLNARYHYGYTF. DNA for the CDR3: TGTGCCAGCAGCCTCAACGCCCGGTACCACTATGGCTACACCTTC.

This clonotype was seen ten or more times. The chain uses TRBV27 and TRBJ2-6; possible D gene TRBD1, 8 bases. V was clipped by 8 bases and J by 5 bases, with 19 bases between them. Per the germline V gene, CDR1 is MNHEY and CDR2 is SMNVEV (reference sequence). There are 16 residues in the CDR3. This CDR3 is CASREQGGMWANVLTF. The CDR3 DNA follows: TGTGCCAGCCGAGAACAGGGGGGGATGTGGGCCAACGTCCTGACTTTC. The variable domain in full, completed from reference TRBV27 and TRBJ2-6, reads EAQVTQNPRYLITVTGKKLTVTCSQNMNHEYMSWYRQDPGLGLRQIYYSMNVEVTDKGDVPEGYKVSRKEKRNFPLILESPSPNQTSLYFCASREQGGMWANVLTFGAGSRLTVL.

This sequence joins TRBV9 and TRBJ2-7; D possibly corresponds to TRBD1 (6 bases). Trimming took off 3 bases at V and 6 bases at J, with 10 bases between the two ends. The CDR3 runs to 12 residues. The germline V gene encodes CDR1 SGDLS and CDR2 YYNGEE. The CDR3 sequence: CASSAQGGEQYF. CDR3 DNA: TGTGCCAGCAGCGCACAGGGCGGCGAGCAGTACTTC.

This clonotype came up a few times. V gene TRBV5-1 combines with J gene TRBJ2-2; perhaps TRBD1 as D (6 bases). Deletions cut 4 bases from V and 5 bases from J, with 12 bases between. CDR3 length: 14 amino acids. The V gene's germline CDR1 is SGHRS and CDR2 YFSETQ. CDR3 loop: CASSTYRETGELFF. The CDR3 coding sequence is TGCGCCAGCAGCACGTACAGGGAAACCGGGGAGCTGTTTTTT. The full variable domain, completed using reference TRBV5-1 and TRBJ2-2, is KAGVTQTPRYLIKTRGQQVTLSCSPISGHRSVSWYQQTPGQGLQFLFEYFSETQRNKGNFPGRFSGRQFSNSRSEMNVSTLELGDSALYLCASSTYRETGELFFGEGSRLTVL.

V and J are TRBV29-1 and TRBJ2-1; 10 bases match TRBD2. Trimming at V came to 5 bases and at J to 4 bases, leaving 8 bases not matched to a gene. Germline V gene lookup returns CDR1 SQVTM and CDR2 ANQGSEA. This CDR3 spans 15 amino acids. The CDR3 reads CSVRPGTSEYNEQFF. Here the CDR3 DNA reads TGCAGCGTTCGTCCCGGGACTAGCGAGTACAATGAGCAGTTCTTC.

This clonotype occurred many times. The chain carries TRBV6-5 and TRBJ1-1; no clear D gene. The germline V and J ends were trimmed by 2 bases and 4 bases, with 2 bases remaining between them. This CDR3 has 11 residues. The V gene's germline CDR1 is MNHEY and CDR2 SVGAGI. CDR3 bases: TGTGCCAGCAGTTACGGCACTGAAGCTTTCTTT. This encodes CASSYGTEAFF.

The chain employs TRBV13 and TRBJ1-1; 7 nucleotides agree with TRBD1. With V trimmed by 10 bases and J by 4 bases, 9 bases remained unmatched. CDR1 and CDR2 from the germline V gene are PRHDT and FYEKMQ (reference sequence). The length of the CDR3 is 13 residues. CDR3 bases: TGTGCCACCAGGGGGGCGGGGATCACTGAAGCTTTCTTT. Its translation: CATRGAGITEAFF.

The CDR3 reads CASGGQGARITGELFF. The CDR3 DNA reads as TGTGCCAGTGGGGGACAGGGGGCGCGTATCACCGGGGAGCTGTTTTTT. V usage is TRBV19 and J usage is TRBJ2-2, with TRBD1 matching 12 bases. The CDR3 consists of 16 residues. With V trimmed by 8 bases and J by 4 bases, 8 bases remained unmatched. The germline V gene has CDR1 LNHDA and CDR2 SQIVND (reference sequence).

This clonotype was observed many times. The gene calls are TRBV12-3 or TRBV12-4 and TRBJ2-5; D possibly corresponds to TRBD2 (5 bases). There are 14 residues in the CDR3. V was trimmed by 3 bases and J by 3 bases, leaving 11 bases between them. CDR3 amino acids: CASSFAGGKETQYF. CDR3 coding DNA: TGTGCCAGCAGTTTTGCGGGCGGAAAAGAGACCCAGTACTTC.

In this sample, this clonotype turned up a few times. V usage is TRBV27 and J usage is TRBJ2-3; the D is unclear. The length of the CDR3 is 17 residues. Germline-derived CDR1 and CDR2 are MNHEY and SMNVEV (reference sequence). V lost 1 base to trimming and J lost 4 bases, with 18 bases between them. CDR3 DNA sequence: TGTGCCAGCAGTTTATGGGCAGGTCGGTCCCCCCCAGATACGCAGTATTTT. The encoded protein is CASSLWAGRSPPDTQYF.

This clonotype was counted many times. The rearrangement links TRBV6-5 to TRBJ2-5; tentatively, D is TRBD2 (6 bases). Germline loops: CDR1 MNHEY, CDR2 SVGAGI. The CDR3 is 17 residues long. The V gene lost 2 bases and the J gene lost 1 base, with 17 bases spanning the gap. CDR3 in amino acids: CASSYLSRGSVQETQYF. CDR3 sequence (DNA): TGTGCCAGCAGTTACCTATCGCGGGGAAGCGTCCAAGAGACCCAGTACTTC.

The chain carries TRBV5-1 and TRBJ1-2; 7 nucleotides line up with TRBD1. This CDR3 has 16 residues. Germline values: CDR1 SGHRS, CDR2 YFSETQ. V lost 6 bases, J lost 4 bases, and 15 bases stayed unmatched. CDR3 nucleotide sequence: TGCGCCAGCACCAGGGGGGACCGGGACAGAAGCTATGGCTACACCTTC. Its protein product is CASTRGDRDRSYGYTF. The whole variable domain, remainder taken from reference TRBV5-1 and TRBJ1-2, is KAGVTQTPRYLIKTRGQQVTLSCSPISGHRSVSWYQQTPGQGLQFLFEYFSETQRNKGNFPGRFSGRQFSNSRSEMNVSTLELGDSALYLCASTRGDRDRSYGYTFGSGTRLTVV.

This clonotype was seen ten or more times. The rearrangement joins TRBV28 to TRBJ1-1; D remains unclear. V lost 5 bases and J lost 10, with 11 bases in between. The CDR3 is 11 residues long. CDR1 is MDHEN, CDR2 SYDVKM, per germline. CDR3 in DNA: TGTGCCAGCAGTGACCCTTTCGGAGCTTTCTTT. Its translation: CASSDPFGAFF. The whole variable domain, filled in from reference TRBV28 and TRBJ1-1, reads DVKVTQSSRYLVKRTGEKVFLECVQDMDHENMFWYRQDPGLGLRLIYFSYDVKMKEKGDIPEGYSVSREKKERFSLILESASTNQTSMYLCASSDPFGAFFGQGTRLTVV.

This chain links TRBV6-2 or TRBV6-3 with TRBJ2-7; 13 nucleotides line up with TRBD2. Per the germline V gene, CDR1 is MNHEY and CDR2 is SVGEGT. The CDR3 consists of 14 residues. The V gene end was trimmed by 7 bases and the J gene end by 4 bases; junction bases not matched to a gene: 4. In DNA form, the CDR3 reads TGTGCCAGCACCACTAGCGGGAGGGCTTACGAGCAGTACTTC. Translation: CASTTSGRAYEQYF.

This clonotype was observed at least ten times. The DNA for the CDR3 is TGTGCCAAAGCGGTTCCCTACGAGCAGTACTTC. Its translation is CAKAVPYEQYF. This chain links TRBV10-3 with TRBJ2-7, with D tentatively TRBD2 (5 bases). In germline, CDR1 is ENHRY, CDR2 SYGVKD. The CDR3 sequence is 11 residues long. Deletions cut 10 bases from V and 2 bases from J, with 9 bases between.

The sample holds many counts of this clonotype. V usage is TRBV28 and J usage is TRBJ2-7; TRBD1 might be the D (6 bases). CDR3 length: 14 amino acids. Germline V gene sequence: CDR1 MDHEN, CDR2 SYDVKM. Trimming took 5 bases from V and 7 from J, leaving 18 bases between them. The CDR3: CASSPTGWRTEQYF. For the CDR3, the DNA is TGTGCCAGCAGTCCTACAGGGTGGAGGACGGAGCAGTACTTC.

In its sample, this clonotype was seen many times. The rearrangement uses TRBV7-8 and TRBJ2-7, with D possibly matching TRBD1 (6 bases). CDR1 and CDR2 (germline): SGHVS, FQNEAQ. The V and J ends lost 5 bases and 2 bases respectively, with 16 bases between them. The CDR3 is made up of 15 amino acids. CDR3 region: CASSPRTEATYEQYF. In nucleotides, the CDR3 is TGTGCCAGCAGCCCGAGGACAGAGGCCACCTACGAGCAGTACTTC.

The table lists this clonotype with a few counts. The chain uses TRBV7-9 and TRBJ2-5; the match to TRBD1 covers 11 bases. Germline trimming cut 5 bases from V and 3 bases from J; bases unmatched to any gene: 5. Per the germline V gene, CDR1 is SEHNR and CDR2 is FQNEAQ (reference sequence). This CDR3 comprises 15 residues. The chain's CDR3 is CASSNRDRGEETQYF. The CDR3 DNA is TGTGCCAGCAGCAACCGGGACAGGGGGGAAGAGACCCAGTACTTC. Complete variable domain (other parts from reference TRBV7-9 and TRBJ2-5): DTGVSQNPRHKITKRGQNVTFRCDPISEHNRLYWYRQTLGQGPEFLTYFQNEAQLEKSRLLSDRFSAERPKGSFSTLEIQRTEQGDSAMYLCASSNRDRGEETQYFGPGTRLLVL.

Concerning this clonotype: A read error may explain this, as a much larger clone is one base away. The V and J genes are TRBV6-1 and TRBJ2-7; the D call may be TRBD1 or TRBD2 (5 bases each). This CDR3 has 12 residues. Looked up from germline, CDR1 is MNHNS and CDR2 is SASEGT. The CDR3 sequence: CASAFGTGEQHF. The CDR3 coding sequence is TGTGCCAGCGCGTTTGGGACCGGCGAGCAGCACTTC.

V and J are TRBV6-2 or TRBV6-3 and TRBJ2-2; TRBD1 or TRBD2 may be the D gene (5 bases each). This CDR3 is built from 17 residues. CDR1 MNHEY and CDR2 SVGEGT come from the germline V gene. The V end lost 5 bases, the J end lost 0 bases, and 16 bases lay between the germline ends. The CDR3 DNA follows: TGTGCCAGCAGTATTCACTCGGGACGGTCGAACACCGGGGAGCTGTTTTTT. This translates into CASSIHSGRSNTGELFF.

This clonotype was seen at least ten times. V gene TRBV12-3 or TRBV12-4 combines with J gene TRBJ1-1; D gene uncertain. With 3 bases removed from V and 4 bases from J, the gap between germline ends came to 9 bases. The CDR3 loop spans 13 amino acids. The CDR3 nucleotides read TGTGCCAGCAGTTTGTGGAGAGGCACTGAAGCTTTCTTT. Its protein is CASSLWRGTEAFF.

The V and J genes are TRBV4-2 and TRBJ2-5; D may be TRBD2 (6 bases). Germline V gene lookup returns CDR1 LGHNA and CDR2 YNFKEQ. CDR3 length: 16 amino acids. The germline V and J ends were trimmed by 4 bases and 2 bases, with 17 bases remaining between them. The CDR3 coding sequence is TGTGCCAGCAGCCCAAATAGACTAGGCTCTCAAGAGACCCAGTACTTC. As protein: CASSPNRLGSQETQYF.

This clonotype was seen repeatedly, ten times or more. The CDR3 bases are TGTGCCAGCAGCCTCCGCGGGGCTCAAGAGACCCAGTACTTC. Protein product: CASSLRGAQETQYF. The chain has TRBV2 and TRBJ2-5, with D possibly TRBD2 on 6 matching bases. Germline values: CDR1 SNHLY, CDR2 FYNNEI. The V and J ends lost 6 bases and 2 bases respectively, with 13 bases between them. The CDR3 totals 14 residues.

This clonotype showed up many times. The chain is built from TRBV2 and TRBJ2-7; 7 bases align to TRBD2. J lost 2 bases, V lost 11 bases, and 3 bases had no gene match. The length of the CDR3 is 11 residues. Germline CDR1 reads SNHLY; CDR2 reads FYNNEI. The CDR3 sequence: CAGRETYEQYF. CDR3 nucleotides: TGTGCCGGGAGGGAAACCTACGAGCAGTACTTC.

In its sample, this clonotype was seen many times. The chain has TRBV28 and TRBJ1-4; D uncertain. This CDR3 has 13 amino acids. Trimming removed 5 bases at V and 14 bases at J, with 18 bases between. Germline V CDR1 and CDR2: MDHEN, SYDVKM. The CDR3 region is CASSTTPAVHLFF. CDR3 nucleotides: TGTGCCAGCAGTACGACGCCAGCCGTGCATCTGTTTTTT. Supplemented by reference TRBV28 and TRBJ1-4, the full variable domain reads DVKVTQSSRYLVKRTGEKVFLECVQDMDHENMFWYRQDPGLGLRLIYFSYDVKMKEKGDIPEGYSVSREKKERFSLILESASTNQTSMYLCASSTTPAVHLFFGSGTQLSVL.

V usage is TRBV19 and J usage is TRBJ2-6; D uncertain. V was trimmed by 5 bases and J by 1 base, leaving 15 bases between them. This CDR3 has 17 amino acids. CDR1 LNHDA and CDR2 SQIVND come from the germline V gene (reference sequence). This CDR3 reads CASSRNSRTSGANVLTF. The CDR3 DNA is TGTGCCAGTAGTCGAAACAGTAGAACATCTGGGGCCAACGTCCTGACTTTC.

This clonotype was recorded at least ten times. This chain connects TRBV6-1 to TRBJ1-2, with 8 bases identical to TRBD1. Trimming took 5 bases from V and 8 from J; bases not matched to a gene: 4. The CDR3 sequence is 12 residues long. The V gene's germline CDR1 is MNHNS and CDR2 SASEGT. CDR3 DNA: TGTGCCAGCAGTAGACAGGGGAGAGGCTACACCTTC. This encodes CASSRQGRGYTF.

This clonotype was seen just once. J is TRBJ1-2 and V is TRBV28, with D hard to call. There are 13 residues in the CDR3. The germline V and J ends were trimmed by 6 bases and 7 bases, with 15 bases remaining between them. The germline gives CDR1 MDHEN, CDR2 SYDVKM. The CDR3 nucleotides are TGTGCCAGCAGCTACGGGCCTTGGGGTGGCTACACCTTC. Encoded protein: CASSYGPWGGYTF.